The 25 T cell receptor beta chains below were found in one sample sequenced in a study of T cell repertoires in cytomegalovirus infection. TCRdb reanalysed the reads using MiXCR and keeps one entry per CDR3 protein. The table has 740,000 or so distinct CDR3 sequences, roughly a third seen once. Sequencing was performed on PBMCs. The receptors here all came from a human donor in good health (CMV status not recorded). Some clones in this sample may be carry-over from other donors' samples.

This clonotype was seen just once. The genes are TRBV5-6 and TRBJ2-7; the D gene is possibly TRBD2 (5 bases). CDR3 length: 13 residues. Germline V CDR1 and CDR2: SGHDT, YYEEEE. Trimming pared 2 bases from V and 5 bases from J, leaving 11 bases between. The CDR3 DNA is TGTGCCAGCAGCTTCGGGGTCCCCAACGAGCAGTACTTC. Translation: CASSFGVPNEQYF. Combining the CDR3 with reference TRBV5-6 and TRBJ2-7 gives the whole variable domain DAGVTQSPTHLIKTRGQQVTLRCSPKSGHDTVSWYQQALGQGPQFIFQYYEEEERQRGNFPDRFSGHQFPNYSSELNVNALLLGDSALYLCASSFGVPNEQYFGPGTRLTVT.

There are a few counts of this clonotype. The chain links TRBV2 to TRBJ2-3, with 8 bases matching TRBD2. Trimming removed 6 bases from V and 4 bases from J; junction bases left unmatched: 12. Germline CDR1 reads SNHLY; CDR2 reads FYNNEI. This CDR3 region has 16 residues. CDR3 sequence: CASRLLAGPGSDTQYF. The DNA for the CDR3 is TGTGCCAGCAGGCTTCTAGCGGGCCCCGGGTCAGATACGCAGTATTTT.

This clonotype was observed a single time. The rearrangement links TRBV13 to TRBJ1-2; D might be TRBD1 (5 bases). CDR1 and CDR2 from the germline V gene are PRHDT and FYEKMQ (reference sequence). Trimming cost V 3 bases and J 8 bases, with 13 bases left between them. The CDR3 runs 13 residues. The DNA of the CDR3 is TGTGCCAGCAGCTTGAGGGGTGTGTTCGGCTACACCTTC. It translates to CASSLRGVFGYTF.

This clonotype was seen only a few times. The V gene is TRBV7-6, the J gene TRBJ2-4; D possibly corresponds to TRBD2 (6 bases). V lost 4 bases and J lost 0, with 10 bases in between. The V gene's germline CDR1 is SGHVS and CDR2 FNYEAQ. CDR3 length: 15 amino acids. Written as DNA, the CDR3 is TGTGCCAGCAGCTCGGGACTCCGAGCCAAAAACATTCAGTACTTC. Translating gives CASSSGLRAKNIQYF.

The chain employs TRBV6-1 and TRBJ2-1; D is tentatively TRBD1 or TRBD2 (6 bases each). Germline V gene sequence: CDR1 MNHNS, CDR2 SASEGT. Between the trimmed V and J ends, which lost 7 bases and 5 bases, there was a span of 18 bases. The length of the CDR3 is 15 residues. The CDR3 DNA sequence: TGTGCCAGCACCAACTGGGGGGCAGCCAACAATGAGCAGTTCTTC. Encoded protein: CASTNWGAANNEQFF.

This clonotype has only a few counts. This chain uses TRBV11-2 with TRBJ2-5; D possibly corresponds to TRBD2 (7 bases). V was pared by 5 bases and J by 5 bases, with 15 bases between. This CDR3 region has 14 residues. Per the germline V gene, CDR1 is SGHAT and CDR2 is FQNNGV. The CDR3 sequence is CASSQGGGSETQYF. Written as DNA, the CDR3 is TGTGCCAGCAGCCAAGGGGGGGGATCGGAGACCCAGTACTTC.

A few counts support this clonotype. The chain carries TRBV28 and TRBJ2-5; no firm D call. The CDR3 has 14 amino acids. Trimming shortened V by 3 bases and J by 4 bases, and 12 bases separated the two germline ends. Germline lookup yields CDR1 MDHEN and CDR2 SYDVKM. The CDR3: CASSFRRSLETQYF. The CDR3 DNA sequence: TGTGCCAGCAGTTTCCGACGATCTTTAGAGACCCAGTACTTC.

This clonotype was observed at least ten times. The chain has TRBV4-1 and TRBJ1-1; maybe TRBD1 (6 bases). Trimming stripped 6 bases from V and 4 bases from J, with 18 bases between. The germline V gene encodes CDR1 MGHRA and CDR2 YSYEKL. This CDR3 contains 15 residues. CDR3 region: CASSPNNRAGTEAFF. CDR3 nucleotides: TGCGCCAGCAGTCCTAATAACAGGGCAGGCACTGAAGCTTTCTTT.

This clonotype has ten or more counts. The J gene is TRBJ1-5, the V gene TRBV6-1, with 7 bases identical to TRBD1. The germline V gene has CDR1 MNHNS and CDR2 SASEGT. This CDR3 has 16 amino acids. V gave up 3 bases and J gave up 6 bases; unmatched junction bases: 11. In nucleotides, the CDR3 is TGTGCCAGCAGTGACGGTCCGGGCCAGGGGGGTCAGCCCCAGCATTTT. It is translated as CASSDGPGQGGQPQHF.

V gene TRBV19 combines with J gene TRBJ1-5; no firm D call. The CDR3 contains 14 residues. The germline CDR1 and CDR2 sequences are LNHDA and SQIVND (reference sequence). The V end was cut by 5 bases, the J end by 1 base, with 9 bases between. The CDR3 DNA follows: TGTGCCAGTAGTTACGGACGGAGCAATCAGCCCCAGCATTTT. As protein: CASSYGRSNQPQHF.

There are a few counts of this clonotype. The CDR3 region has the DNA TGCGCCAGCAGCCCAGGGAGCGGGGGAGTCACAGATACGCAGTATTTT. It specifies CASSPGSGGVTDTQYF. The V and J genes are TRBV5-1 and TRBJ2-3, with 8 bases matching TRBD2. The CDR3 runs to 16 residues. Germline loops: CDR1 SGHRS, CDR2 YFSETQ. V shed 4 bases and J 2 bases; nucleotides not matched to a gene: 9.

This chain uses TRBV7-9 with TRBJ1-2; 7 positions match TRBD1. Germline trimming cut 8 bases from V and 2 bases from J; bases unmatched to any gene: 20. CDR1 and CDR2 (germline): SEHNR, FQNEAQ (reference sequence). The CDR3 runs to 18 residues. The CDR3 loop reads CASHGTEGDMYPNYGYTF. CDR3 sequence (DNA): TGTGCCAGCCACGGGACAGAAGGGGACATGTATCCCAACTATGGCTACACCTTC. The full variable domain, its missing parts supplied by reference TRBV7-9 and TRBJ1-2, is DTGVSQNPRHKITKRGQNVTFRCDPISEHNRLYWYRQTLGQGPEFLTYFQNEAQLEKSRLLSDRFSAERPKGSFSTLEIQRTEQGDSAMYLCASHGTEGDMYPNYGYTFGSGTRLTVV.

This rearrangement joins TRBV6-5 to TRBJ2-7; the match to TRBD1 covers 12 bases. The CDR3 sequence is 15 residues long. The junction had 7 bases not matched to a gene; V was cut back by 5 bases and J by 5 bases. In germline, CDR1 is MNHEY, CDR2 SVGAGI. CDR3 DNA: TGTGCCAGCAGTAAGGGACAGGGGGCCCGAGACGAGCAGTACTTC. Its translation is CASSKGQGARDEQYF.

This clonotype was seen more than once but under ten times. This rearrangement joins TRBV28 to TRBJ2-3; D call uncertain. This CDR3 has 15 amino acids. V lost 1 base and J lost 3, with 11 bases in between. CDR1 is MDHEN and CDR2 is SYDVKM in the germline V gene. The CDR3 here is CASSLSSVGTDTQYF. The CDR3 bases are TGTGCCAGCAGTTTATCCTCGGTCGGGACAGATACGCAGTATTTT. Together with reference TRBV28 and TRBJ2-3, the CDR3 gives the full variable domain: DVKVTQSSRYLVKRTGEKVFLECVQDMDHENMFWYRQDPGLGLRLIYFSYDVKMKEKGDIPEGYSVSREKKERFSLILESASTNQTSMYLCASSLSSVGTDTQYFGPGTRLTVL.

Comment on this clonotype: At one end, the junction sequence differs from germline, possibly due to a read error. This rearrangement joins TRBV7-7 to TRBJ2-3; D is perhaps TRBD1 (6 bases). CDR1 is SSHAT and CDR2 is FNYEAQ in the germline V gene (reference sequence). The CDR3 has 13 amino acids. CDR3 loop: CASSRFRGDTQYF. The CDR3 DNA is TGTGCTAGCAGCCGATTCAGGGGAGATACGCAGTATTTT.

J is TRBJ1-5 and V is TRBV20-1; D is uncertain. V gave up 2 bases and J gave up 0 bases, with 8 bases separating them. This CDR3 spans 14 amino acids. Germline V CDR1 and CDR2: DFQATT, SNEGSKA (reference sequence). The CDR3 nucleotides are TGCAGTGCTAGATGGGCGTATAGCAATCAGCCCCAGCATTTT. Translation: CSARWAYSNQPQHF.

Comments on this clonotype: A read error may explain this, as a much larger clone is one base away. The chain combines TRBV7-2 with TRBJ2-1, with 7 bases aligning to TRBD1. The DNA end lines up better with TRBJ2-7; the J call may be wrong. This CDR3 has 15 amino acids. From germline, CDR1 is SGHTA and CDR2 FQGNSA. Here the CDR3 DNA reads TGTGCCAGCAGCTTAGACAGAGGGGGCTACAATGAGCAGTACTTC. Encoded protein: CASSLDRGGYNEQYF.

This clonotype was counted between two and nine times. The chain links TRBV7-2 to TRBJ2-1; 7 bases fit TRBD2. Germline values: CDR1 SGHTA, CDR2 FQGNSA. Trimming took 5 bases from V and 7 from J; bases not matched to a gene: 17. The CDR3 covers 17 residues. The CDR3 region is CASSPQPRGRGANEQFF. DNA for the CDR3: TGTGCCAGCAGCCCACAGCCCCGGGGGAGGGGAGCTAATGAGCAGTTCTTC.

This clonotype was found a few times. This chain uses TRBV28 with TRBJ1-1, with no clear D. The germline V gene has CDR1 MDHEN and CDR2 SYDVKM. The CDR3 runs to 16 residues. The ends were cut back, 3 bases at V and 5 bases at J, with 19 bases in the middle. The CDR3, as DNA: TGTGCCAGCAGTTTTTCCCGGACGGCCGGAGGAACTGAAGCTTTCTTT. Its protein product is CASSFSRTAGGTEAFF.

The V call is TRBV7-9, the J call TRBJ1-2; D call uncertain. Germline CDR1 reads SEHNR; CDR2 reads FQNEAQ (reference sequence). Trimming left V 1 base short and J 6 bases short, with 9 bases between. CDR3 size: 13 residues. The chain's CDR3 is CASSLGGLDGYTF. CDR3 bases: TGTGCCAGCAGCTTAGGAGGGCTTGATGGCTACACCTTC.

This clonotype was seen more than once but under ten times. J is TRBJ2-7 and V is TRBV5-6, with D tentatively TRBD2 (6 bases). Germline V gene lookup returns CDR1 SGHDT and CDR2 YYEEEE. Deletions cut 6 bases from V and 4 bases from J, with 17 bases between. This CDR3 has 14 residues. This chain's CDR3 is CASISTRRGYEQYF. In nucleotides, the CDR3 is TGTGCCAGCATCTCAACACGGCGGGGATACGAGCAGTACTTC.

The genes are TRBV19 and TRBJ1-5; no firm D call. The germline gives CDR1 LNHDA, CDR2 SQIVND (reference sequence). The V gene lost 3 bases and the J gene lost 4 bases, with 13 bases spanning the gap. This CDR3 is built from 15 residues. In DNA, the CDR3 is TGTGCCAGTAGTATGTTTCAACAGCCGAATCAGCCCCAGCATTTT. Translated, it gives CASSMFQQPNQPQHF. The full variable domain, with the rest looked up from reference TRBV19 and TRBJ1-5, is DGGITQSPKYLFRKEGQNVTLSCEQNLNHDAMYWYRQDPGQGLRLIYYSQIVNDFQKGDIAEGYSVSREKKESFPLTVTSAQKNPTAFYLCASSMFQQPNQPQHFGDGTRLSIL.

This clonotype came up a few times. The V call is TRBV20-1, the J call TRBJ1-1; the D is unclear. Germline CDR1 and CDR2: DFQATT and SNEGSKA (reference sequence). This CDR3 spans 12 amino acids. Trimming cost V 3 bases and J 7 bases, with 12 bases left between them. The CDR3 is CSARMDKHEAFF. The CDR3 DNA reads TGCAGTGCTAGGATGGATAAACATGAAGCTTTCTTT.

The rearrangement uses TRBV19 and TRBJ1-1; D remains ambiguous. Trimming left V 6 bases short and J 3 bases short, with 11 bases between. Germline values: CDR1 LNHDA, CDR2 SQIVND (reference sequence). This CDR3 is 13 amino acids long. The CDR3 is CASSWVFDTEAFF. The CDR3 nucleotides are TGTGCCAGTAGCTGGGTTTTCGACACTGAAGCTTTCTTT. Drawing the rest from reference TRBV19 and TRBJ1-1, the complete variable domain is DGGITQSPKYLFRKEGQNVTLSCEQNLNHDAMYWYRQDPGQGLRLIYYSQIVNDFQKGDIAEGYSVSREKKESFPLTVTSAQKNPTAFYLCASSWVFDTEAFFGQGTRLTVV.

This clonotype appeared a few times. V and J are TRBV30 and TRBJ1-2; 11 bases agree with TRBD1. Trimming cost V 7 bases and J 2 bases; bases outside gene matches: 3. CDR1 and CDR2 from the germline V gene are GTSNPN and SVGIG (reference sequence). CDR3 length equals 13 residues. Here the CDR3 DNA reads TGTGCCTCCTGGACAGGGGGCAACTATGGCTACACCTTC. Translated, it gives CASWTGGNYGYTF.